A selection of T cell receptor beta chains follows, all from one sample in a study of glioma-infiltrating T cells. In TCRdb, the multiplex PCR reads were re-called with MiXCR into one record per CDR3 protein. Counted here are approximately 90,000 distinct CDR3 sequences, around 23% occurring once; the ten biggest clones make up over 5%. The specimen was glioma tissue, nonneoplastic brain tissue, or PBMCs (not recorded which). All receptors come from a human donor with low-grade glioma or glioblastoma, undergoing nonglioma brain surgery, or in good health (not recorded which). Both conserved end residues are part of each CDR3.

J gene | V gene | CDR3 protein
TRBJ2-5 | TRBV7-7 | CASSMDRAQETQYF
TRBJ1-6 | TRBV27 | CASSLEGGPLHF
TRBJ1-1 | TRBV12-3/TRBV12-4 | CASSLLRTEAFF
TRBJ2-1 | TRBV5-1 | CASSFGGRADEQFF
TRBJ2-3 | TRBV7-2 | CASSQASGSADTQYF
TRBJ1-5 | TRBV2 | CASRRASRPQHF
TRBJ1-2 | TRBV3-1 | CASSPDPPYGYTF
TRBJ2-7 | TRBV20-1 | CSAGGPPRAGLISYEQYF
TRBJ1-3 | TRBV18 | CASSPPGHANSGNTIYF
TRBJ2-5 | TRBV4-1 | CASSPGGRGAKETQYF
TRBJ2-2 | TRBV2 | CASSATGSGELFF
TRBJ1-1 | TRBV19 | CASSIRGSNTEAFF
TRBJ1-3 | TRBV12-3/TRBV12-4 | CASSFSMVGPSGNTIYF
TRBJ2-3 | TRBV6-2/TRBV6-3 | CASSYSRSTDTQYF
TRBJ1-2 | TRBV3-1 | CASSPRRAGNLLYGYTF
TRBJ2-3 | TRBV5-1 | CASSTGTSGRALDTQYF
TRBJ2-3 | TRBV6-5 | CASSYRSGSTDTQYF
TRBJ1-4 | TRBV2 | CATRTRVEKLFF
TRBJ2-3 | TRBV12-3/TRBV12-4 | CASSFSGGKDTQYF
TRBJ1-5 | TRBV10-2 | CASSDLGQAGNQPQHF
TRBJ2-1 | TRBV2 | CASSERPGSYNEQFF
TRBJ1-5 | TRBV28 | CASSPRQGGNQPQHF
TRBJ2-1 | TRBV20-1 | CSALGGTVINSYNEKFF
TRBJ1-5 | TRBV12-3/TRBV12-4 | CASSPTGEGNQPQHF
TRBJ2-7 | TRBV6-1 | CASGDRSSYEQYF
TRBJ2-3 | TRBV6-1 | CASSNQGTSTDTQYF
TRBJ2-7 | TRBV27 | CATNPGRGVEQYF
TRBJ1-1 | TRBV2 | CASSEEGASAEAFF
TRBJ2-3 | TRBV20-1 | CSAKTSGTDTQYF
TRBJ1-2 | TRBV20-1 | CSAGGGVRGYTF
TRBJ2-1 | TRBV7-9 | CASSLRTGGHEQFF
TRBJ1-6 | TRBV12-3/TRBV12-4 | CASCVQAYNSPLHF
TRBJ2-1 | TRBV19 | CASSKTSGISSYNEQFF